This T cell receptor beta chain was retrieved from a study of T cells in tuberculosis. The CDR3 consists of 17 residues. Per the germline V gene, CDR1 is SGHRS and CDR2 is YFSETQ. Study-wide points: Samples were chosen by availability of cryopreserved specimens. Active tuberculosis TCR-alpha repertoires lay closer to GMM-specific TCRs than IGRA-negative controls, suggesting clonal expansion.

Tuberculin skin test and IGRA determined adolescents' latent tuberculosis status at entry. Here immunoSEQ multiplex PCR was the method, and the copy in TCRdb shows in-frame clones only, minus some. The data show approximately 30,000 clones, roughly 90% seen once. Remarks on this clone: Its target is unknown. A junction end diverges from the germline sequence, so it may reflect a read error.

The clonotype originates from a donor aged 10-29 years with latent tuberculosis or without tuberculosis infection. The sequenced sample was PBMCs. The chain is built from TRBV5-1 and TRBJ2-1, with 10 bases identical to TRBD2. The CDR3: CASRLGPAGGPGDEQFF. The CDR3 nucleotides are TGCGCCAGCAGATTGGGGCCAGCGGGAGGGCCGGGGGATGAGCAGTTCTTC.